This T cell receptor beta chain was captured by sequencing in a study of identical twins. This clonotype was counted a few times. Trimming removed 5 bases from V and 5 bases from J, with 7 bases in between. Germline CDR1 and CDR2: DFQATT and SNEGSKA (reference sequence). There are 11 residues in the CDR3. Each CDR3 protein is one row after TCRdb ran MiXCR on the 5' RACE reads. This sample has over 500,000 distinct CDR3 sequences, with roughly 21% found just once. The sample was also reused in another study, on T cells expressing NK-cell markers.

The clonotype was recovered from a woman younger than 35 in good health. Source material: CD4+ T cells sorted from blood. The V gene is TRBV20-1, the J gene TRBJ2-1; no firm D call. The CDR3 spells CSAANHNEQFF. The DNA of the CDR3 is TGCAGTGCTGCTAACCACAATGAGCAGTTCTTC.